This T cell receptor beta chain was retrieved from a study of PD-1 blockade in classical Hodgkin lymphoma. This CDR3 spans 14 amino acids. The germline V gene has CDR1 MDHEN and CDR2 SYDVKM. The junction had 8 bases not matched to a gene; V was cut back by 6 bases and J by 5 bases. Points from the study as a whole: Healthy donors reportedly exceeded newly diagnosed patients in baseline TCR diversity.

Assay used: immunoSEQ multiplex PCR; TCRdb lists only in-frame clones, some missing. This sample has about 64,000 clones; 91% occur once, and the top ten carry about 9.4%. On this clone itself: The antigen is not known.

The time point: cycle 4 day 1 (C4D1), after 6 weeks of nivolumab. All patients relapsed after autologous stem cell transplantation, and brentuximab vedotin exposure varied. This TCR derives from a human donor with classical Hodgkin lymphoma. The sample here was peripheral blood mononuclear cells (PBMCs), taken before the fourth cycle of nivolumab. The rearrangement links TRBV28 to TRBJ2-5, with 8 bases lining up with TRBD2. The CDR3 loop is CASSLSGARETQYF. In DNA form, the CDR3 reads TGTGCCAGCAGCCTTAGCGGGGCCCGGGAGACCCAGTACTTC.